This T cell receptor (beta chain) was identified in a study of blood T cell repertoires in COVID-19. Across the study: COVID-19 samples from acute and convalescent phases originated in the United States, Italy and Spain. Sample material is recorded as cDNA or gDNA derived from T cells, B-cell-depleted T cells, or PBMCs.

Some clones are missing from TCRdb's copy, which holds only in-frame ones; the method was immunoSEQ multiplex PCR. There are about 480,000 clones in the sample; approximately 87% occur only once, and roughly 1.9% lies in the top ten. The CDR3 runs to 18 residues. Germline-derived CDR1 and CDR2 are SGHAT and FQNNGV. V was pared by 2 bases and J by 2 bases, with 10 bases of the junction left unmatched. The sequence derives from a woman between 35 and 50 years old who had recovered from COVID-19. V usage is TRBV11-2 and J usage is TRBJ2-2; 8 bases agree with TRBD2. Material for sequencing was PBMCs or T cells enriched from blood (not recorded which). CDR3 DNA sequence: TGTGCCAGCAGCTTAAGGGTGGCTAGCGGGCTAAACACCGGGGAGCTGTTTTTT. It yields the protein CASSLRVASGLNTGELFF.